The clone carrying this T cell receptor (beta chain) was counted only a few times. This entry comes from a study of OX40 agonist ivuxolimab in advanced cancers. Study background: Each patient was given ivuxolimab into a vein every 2 weeks, at 0.01 to 10 mg/kg.

In germline, CDR1 is GTSNPN, CDR2 SVGIG (reference sequence). With 4 bases removed from V and 6 bases from J, the gap between germline ends came to 10 bases. This CDR3 has 13 amino acids. Patients had blood sampled at baseline and again on cycle 4 day 1 and cycle 7 day 1. Method: immunoSEQ multiplex PCR; TCRdb's copy keeps in-frame clones and lacks some. The table has 90,000 or so clones, roughly 89% seen once. The sequenced sample was CD4+ or CD8+ T cells sorted from blood, obtained in a trial of the OX40 agonist ivuxolimab. The TCR originated in an adult with an advanced solid tumor such as melanoma, head and neck, liver or kidney cancer. The V and J genes are TRBV30 and TRBJ1-6; D perhaps matches TRBD1 (6 bases). CDR3 sequence: CAWKGGVNSPLHF. CDR3 DNA: TGTGCCTGGAAGGGGGGAGTTAATTCACCCCTCCACTTT.